The 25 T cell receptor beta chains below come from one sample, sequenced in a study of control samples from healthy donors and cancer patients. Produced via immunoSEQ multiplex PCR; TCRdb's table is partial and in-frame only. The sample holds 130,000 to 150,000 clones, about 89% seen once. Source material: blood. All receptors derive from a man aged 30 to 45 in good health.

This chain links TRBV7-9 with TRBJ1-6; 7 bases line up with TRBD1. This CDR3 comprises 15 residues. V lost 1 base, J lost 7 bases, and 4 bases stayed unmatched. Germline-derived CDR1 and CDR2 are SEHNR and FQNEAQ (reference sequence). The CDR3 region has the DNA TGTGCCAGCAGCTTAGTGGTACAGGGGAATTCACCCCTCCACTTT. It encodes CASSLVVQGNSPLHF. Complete variable domain (other parts from reference TRBV7-9 and TRBJ1-6): DTGVSQNPRHKITKRGQNVTFRCDPISEHNRLYWYRQTLGQGPEFLTYFQNEAQLEKSRLLSDRFSAERPKGSFSTLEIQRTEQGDSAMYLCASSLVVQGNSPLHFGNGTRLTVT.

J is TRBJ2-3 and V is TRBV7-6; 11 nucleotides agree with TRBD2. Unmatched junction bases numbered 5, after V lost 5 bases and J lost 4 bases. This CDR3 is built from 15 residues. CDR1 and CDR2 (germline): SGHVS, FNYEAQ. The CDR3 protein is CASSPTSGSPDTQYF. The CDR3 coding sequence is TGTGCCAGCAGCCCTACTAGCGGGAGTCCAGATACGCAGTATTTT.

The chain carries TRBV25-1 and TRBJ2-7; TRBD2 aligns across 10 bases. This CDR3 region has 17 residues. Unmatched junction bases numbered 9, after V lost 2 bases and J lost 2 bases. Per the germline V gene, CDR1 is MGHDK and CDR2 is SYGVNS. DNA for the CDR3: TGTGCCAGCAGTGAAACAAGTAGGACTAGCGGAACCTACGAGCAGTACTTC. This gives the protein CASSETSRTSGTYEQYF.

The chain links TRBV5-6 to TRBJ1-4, with 7 positions matching TRBD1. The trim removed 4 bases at V and 1 base at J, leaving 13 bases unmatched. CDR1 is SGHDT and CDR2 is YYEEEE in the germline V gene. The CDR3 contains 18 residues. The CDR3 DNA reads as TGTGCCAGCAGCCTACTGTCAGGGGGGAGTGGAACTAATGAAAAACTGTTTTTT. Its translation is CASSLLSGGSGTNEKLFF.

V and J are TRBV18 and TRBJ1-1; 9 bases are a match to TRBD1. Per germline, CDR1 KGHSH and CDR2 LQKENI. CDR3 size: 14 residues. With 5 bases clipped from V and 1 base from J, the junction kept 2 bases outside the gene matches. The CDR3 loop is CASSSGQGNTEAFF. The CDR3 region has the DNA TGTGCCAGCTCATCGGGACAGGGGAACACTGAAGCTTTCTTT.

The V gene is TRBV29-1, the J gene TRBJ2-7; tentative D call: TRBD1 (5 bases). Trimming removed 6 bases at V and 5 bases at J, with 20 bases between. This CDR3 region has 14 residues. CDR1 is SQVTM, CDR2 ANQGSEA, per germline. CDR3 in amino acids: CSVGPRLRGNEQYF. CDR3 coding DNA: TGCAGCGTGGGGCCGAGGTTGAGAGGCAACGAGCAGTACTTC.

The V and J genes are TRBV6-1 and TRBJ1-5; a weak D match, TRBD1 (6 bases). This CDR3 spans 16 amino acids. Trimming took 2 bases from V and 2 from J, leaving 13 bases between them. Germline V lookup: CDR1 MNHNS, CDR2 SASEGT. The CDR3 loop reads CASSESGAGGNQPQHF. The CDR3 nucleotides are TGTGCCAGCAGTGAATCGGGGGCAGGGGGCAATCAGCCCCAGCATTTT.

On this clone itself: Different DNA sequences within this sample yield the same CDR3. The rearrangement joins TRBV19 to TRBJ2-5; TRBD2 might be the D (5 bases). V lost 3 bases and J 3 bases, leaving 8 bases between the germline ends. This CDR3 has 13 residues. Looked up from germline, CDR1 is LNHDA and CDR2 is SQIVND (reference sequence). Here the CDR3 reads CASSIRGEETQYF. In DNA, the CDR3 is TGTGCCAGTAGTATCCGGGGTGAAGAGACCCAGTACTTC.

The rearrangement joins TRBV5-1 to TRBJ2-3, with D tentatively TRBD2 (6 bases). V lost 3 bases, J lost 1 base, and 18 bases lay in between. The germline CDR1 and CDR2 sequences are SGHRS and YFSETQ. The CDR3 runs 17 residues. The CDR3 DNA follows: TGCGCCAGCAGCTCAGAACTGCGGGGACGGGGCACAGATACGCAGTATTTT. Translating it yields CASSSELRGRGTDTQYF.

Only a few counts were recorded for this clone. This chain links TRBV18 with TRBJ1-1; 12 nucleotides agree with TRBD1. This CDR3 region has 15 residues. Germline lookup yields CDR1 KGHSH and CDR2 LQKENI. V shed 4 bases, J shed 8 bases, and the junction held 8 bases outside the gene matches. The CDR3 loop is CASSLRGQGAGEAFF. The CDR3 DNA sequence: TGTGCCAGCTCACTCCGGGGACAGGGGGCAGGGGAAGCTTTCTTT.

The CDR3 DNA is TGTGCCAGCAGCCCCGACCCCGGAGATACGCAGTATTTT. Protein sequence: CASSPDPGDTQYF. The rearrangement joins TRBV5-5 to TRBJ2-3; D ambiguous. From germline, CDR1 is SGHKS and CDR2 YYEKEE (reference sequence). Trimming shortened V by 4 bases and J by 5 bases, and 11 bases separated the two germline ends. The CDR3 extends over 13 amino acids.

This clone came up once. The chain uses TRBV7-7 and TRBJ2-3; TRBD2 matches at 7 bases. The CDR3 has 15 residues. The germline gives CDR1 SSHAT, CDR2 FNYEAQ (reference sequence). The V and J ends lost 1 base and 3 bases, in that order; junction bases with no gene match: 4. The CDR3 region is CASSLGLARTDTQYF. CDR3 nucleotide sequence: TGTGCCAGCAGCTTAGGACTAGCAAGGACAGATACGCAGTATTTT.

This rearrangement joins TRBV3-1 (or the pseudogene TRBV3-2) to TRBJ1-1; no reliable D call. Trimming took off 4 bases at V and 5 bases at J, with 11 bases between the two ends. Per germline, CDR1 LGHDT and CDR2 YNNKEL (reference sequence). The CDR3 covers 13 residues. CDR3 sequence reads: CASSRMGGTEAFF. For the CDR3, the DNA is TGTGCCAGCAGCCGTATGGGTGGGACTGAAGCTTTCTTT.

On this clone: The same CDR3 also results from other DNA sequences found in this sample. The chain links TRBV19 to TRBJ2-2; D unclear. Trimming left V 5 bases short and J 3 bases short, with 4 bases between. Per the germline V gene, CDR1 is LNHDA and CDR2 is SQIVND (reference sequence). The CDR3 contains 12 residues. In nucleotides, the CDR3 is TGTGCCAGTAGTCTGTACACCGGGGAGCTGTTTTTT. Protein sequence: CASSLYTGELFF.

This chain uses TRBV6-2 or TRBV6-3 with TRBJ2-7, with D perhaps being TRBD1 or TRBD2 (6 bases each). The germline gives CDR1 MNHEY, CDR2 SVGEGT. With 0 bases removed from V and 0 bases from J, the gap between germline ends came to 18 bases. The length of the CDR3 is 18 residues. CDR3 coding DNA: TGTGCCAGCAGTTACTCGATCACGGGGGCGACGGCCTCCTACGAGCAGTACTTC. Amino acid sequence: CASSYSITGATASYEQYF.

The rearrangement links TRBV29-1 to TRBJ1-1; 9 bases map to TRBD1. Per the germline V gene, CDR1 is SQVTM and CDR2 is ANQGSEA. This CDR3 contains 12 residues. After removal of 3 bases from V and 5 bases from J, the junction contained 1 base not matched to a gene. CDR3 in DNA: TGCAGCGTTGAGACAGGGGGTACTGAAGCTTTCTTT. As protein: CSVETGGTEAFF.

V and J are TRBV29-1 and TRBJ2-7, with 8 positions matching TRBD1. The CDR3 is 14 residues long. Trimming removed 4 bases from V and 3 bases from J; junction bases left unmatched: 8. CDR1 and CDR2 from the germline V gene are SQVTM and ANQGSEA. Here the CDR3 reads CSVARTGTIYEQYF. The DNA of the CDR3 is TGCAGCGTTGCTCGGACAGGGACGATCTACGAGCAGTACTTC.

This sequence joins TRBV7-8 and TRBJ2-7, with D perhaps matching TRBD2 (6 bases). V gave up 0 bases and J gave up 2 bases, with 8 bases separating them. Germline CDR1 is SGHVS and CDR2 is FQNEAQ. The CDR3 is 14 residues long. The CDR3 reads CASSLAGGTYEQYF. CDR3 DNA: TGTGCCAGCAGCTTAGCGGGAGGAACCTACGAGCAGTACTTC. Supplemented by reference TRBV7-8 and TRBJ2-7, the full variable domain reads GAGVSQSPRYKVAKRGQDVALRCDPISGHVSLFWYQQALGQGPEFLTYFQNEAQLDKSGLPSDRFFAERPEGSVSTLKIQRTQQEDSAVYLCASSLAGGTYEQYFGPGTRLTVT.

The chain couples TRBV3-1 (or the pseudogene TRBV3-2) to TRBJ2-5; D remains unclear. The CDR3 consists of 14 residues. The V end was cut by 4 bases, the J end by 5 bases, with 14 bases between. Per the germline V gene, CDR1 is LGHDT and CDR2 is YNNKEL (reference sequence). For the CDR3, the DNA is TGTGCCAGCAGCCGGCAAGGGCCTCTCGAGACCCAGTACTTC. Translating it yields CASSRQGPLETQYF.

The V call is TRBV5-8, the J call TRBJ2-7, with 8 nucleotides matching TRBD2. Trimming cost V 3 bases and J 1 base; bases outside gene matches: 6. The germline gives CDR1 SGHTS, CDR2 YDEGEE. CDR3 size: 15 residues. CDR3 nucleotide sequence: TGTGCCAGCAGCTACCTAGCGGGTCCTTCCTACGAGCAGTACTTC. Its translation: CASSYLAGPSYEQYF.

This rearrangement joins TRBV25-1 to TRBJ2-7, with 8 bases aligning to TRBD1. The CDR3 extends over 14 amino acids. The V and J ends lost 4 bases and 1 base, in that order; junction bases with no gene match: 3. Germline assignment: CDR1 MGHDK and CDR2 SYGVNS. The CDR3 loop reads CASSGGQGSYEQYF. The CDR3 DNA reads TGTGCCAGCAGTGGTGGACAGGGATCCTACGAGCAGTACTTC.

This sequence joins TRBV5-5 and TRBJ1-1, with D perhaps matching TRBD1 (6 bases). The germline V gene has CDR1 SGHKS and CDR2 YYEKEE (reference sequence). V lost 4 bases and J 0 bases, leaving 19 bases between the germline ends. The CDR3 has 17 amino acids. The CDR3 loop reads CASSATPPGQLNTEAFF. The CDR3 DNA reads TGTGCCAGCAGCGCCACCCCTCCCGGACAGCTGAACACTGAAGCTTTCTTT.

The genes are TRBV19 and TRBJ1-6; D call uncertain. The CDR3 runs to 13 residues. Per the germline V gene, CDR1 is LNHDA and CDR2 is SQIVND (reference sequence). The V end was cut by 7 bases, the J end by 12 bases, with 16 bases between. Here the CDR3 DNA reads TGTGCCAGTACCGCAGGAGACTTAGTACCCCTCCACTTT. Translating it yields CASTAGDLVPLHF.

The V and J genes are TRBV6-1 and TRBJ1-6; D is uncertain. The V gene's germline CDR1 is MNHNS and CDR2 SASEGT. The CDR3 runs to 17 residues. V lost 0 bases, J lost 2 bases, and 11 bases lay in between. In DNA, the CDR3 is TGTGCCAGCAGTGAAGCGATGCGTGTCCCCTATAATTCACCCCTCCACTTT. Protein product: CASSEAMRVPYNSPLHF.

V gene TRBV27 combines with J gene TRBJ2-5, with a tentative D call TRBD1 (5 bases). Germline-derived CDR1 and CDR2 are MNHEY and SMNVEV (reference sequence). V was pared by 3 bases and J by 7 bases, with 12 bases between. The CDR3 is 13 amino acids. The CDR3 here is CASSLSGMGTQYF. CDR3 bases: TGTGCCAGCAGTTTGTCAGGGATGGGGACCCAGTACTTC.